One and the same sample provided the 8 T cell receptor beta chains below, sequenced in a study of PD-L1 blockade in urothelial cancer. The method was immunoSEQ multiplex PCR; TCRdb's version includes in-frame clones alone and lacks a portion of them. The sample has tens of thousands of clones, around 93% seen once. Indicated time point: peripheral blood 6 weeks after treatment start. Sequences were derived from PBMCs, sampled around atezolizumab (anti-PD-L1) treatment. The source of these receptors is a woman of 80 years or more with urothelial cancer.

This clone was seen a handful of times. For the CDR3, the DNA is TGTGCCAGCAGGACCCAGGGTGGTATTCGAAATGAGCAGTTCTTC. It encodes CASRTQGGIRNEQFF. V gene TRBV2 combines with J gene TRBJ2-1; D perhaps matches TRBD1 (5 bases). The V and J ends lost 6 bases and 7 bases respectively, with 19 bases between them. The CDR3 totals 15 residues. The germline V gene has CDR1 SNHLY and CDR2 FYNNEI. The whole variable domain, filled in from reference TRBV2 and TRBJ2-1, reads EPEVTQTPSHQVTQMGQEVILRCVPISNHLYFYWYRQILGQKVEFLVSFYNNEISEKSEIFDDQFSVERPDGSNFTLKIRSTKLEDSAMYFCASRTQGGIRNEQFFGPGTRLTVL.

The CDR3 is CASSLGAGYGYTF. For the CDR3, the DNA is TGTGCCAGCAGTTTAGGGGCCGGCTATGGCTACACCTTC. The V gene is TRBV28, the J gene TRBJ1-2; tentatively, D is TRBD1 (5 bases). The CDR3 has 13 residues. Germline CDR1 and CDR2: MDHEN and SYDVKM. Trimming cost V 2 bases and J 4 bases, with 8 bases left between them.

The rearrangement uses TRBV5-1 and TRBJ2-7, with 9 nucleotides matching TRBD2. This CDR3 has 15 amino acids. V gave up 3 bases and J gave up 5 bases; unmatched junction bases: 9. Per germline, CDR1 SGHRS and CDR2 YFSETQ. The CDR3 region is CASSWRLAAPNEQYF. DNA for the CDR3: TGCGCCAGCAGCTGGAGACTAGCGGCGCCTAACGAGCAGTACTTC.

The rearrangement links TRBV7-2 to TRBJ2-7; 7 nucleotides agree with TRBD1. Per germline, CDR1 SGHTA and CDR2 FQGNSA. The CDR3 covers 16 residues. Germline trimming cut 2 bases from V and 3 bases from J; bases unmatched to any gene: 10. The CDR3 bases are TGTGCCAGCAGCTTATCCCGGGACAGCATTGACTACGAGCAGTACTTC. Translating gives CASSLSRDSIDYEQYF.

CDR3 coding DNA: TGTGCCAGCAGCTCCAACTTGGTGGGGAGGGAGACCCAGTACTTC. Translation gives CASSSNLVGRETQYF. V gene TRBV7-6 combines with J gene TRBJ2-5; a weak D match, TRBD2 (6 bases). The CDR3 is 15 amino acids. V gave up 4 bases and J gave up 5 bases, with 17 bases separating them. CDR1 and CDR2 (germline): SGHVS, FNYEAQ.

The chain couples TRBV7-9 to TRBJ1-2, with D unresolved. V was shortened by 0 bases and J by 1 base, with 9 bases between the two germline ends. Germline-derived CDR1 and CDR2 are SEHNR and FQNEAQ (reference sequence). The CDR3 runs 15 residues. The CDR3 protein is CASSLAGGLNYGYTF. CDR3 nucleotides: TGTGCCAGCAGCTTAGCGGGAGGGCTTAACTATGGCTACACCTTC.

The chain couples TRBV28 to TRBJ1-4; D might be TRBD1 (5 bases). The germline CDR1 and CDR2 sequences are MDHEN and SYDVKM. The V end was cut by 8 bases, the J end by 4 bases, with 17 bases between. The CDR3 sequence is 15 residues long. The CDR3 DNA reads TGTGCCAGCTCCCTAGGAGGGGCGCGTAATGAAAAACTGTTTTTT. Its translation is CASSLGGARNEKLFF.

The genes are TRBV25-1 and TRBJ1-4; 10 nucleotides match TRBD1. The CDR3 spans 14 residues. The germline CDR1 and CDR2 sequences are MGHDK and SYGVNS. Losses at the gene ends were 6 bases for V and 5 bases for J; bases not matched to a gene: 3. This CDR3 reads CASSPGQGNEKLFF. In nucleotides, the CDR3 is TGTGCCAGCAGCCCGGGACAGGGGAATGAAAAACTGTTTTTT.